The 30 T cell receptor beta chains reported below all come from one sample, sequenced in a study of cytomegalovirus exposure and HLA in healthy donors. PCR involved 60 Vbeta and 13 Jbeta primers. This table comes from immunoSEQ multiplex PCR, and its TCRdb copy is limited to in-frame clones, with some not included. Among 150,000 to 200,000 clones, around 76% were seen once, and the ten largest hold approximately 1.5%. Sequenced input: PBMCs. These TCRs come from a girl aged 5-17 years in good health and CMV-seropositive.

The rearrangement uses TRBV19 and TRBJ1-2, with D perhaps TRBD1 (5 bases). The CDR3 sequence is 12 residues long. The V and J ends lost 6 bases and 7 bases respectively, with 12 bases between them. CDR1 is LNHDA, CDR2 SQIVND, per germline (reference sequence). The CDR3 spells CASSRVQAGYTF. CDR3 DNA sequence: TGTGCCAGTAGCAGGGTTCAGGCTGGCTACACCTTC.

The chain uses TRBV27 and TRBJ1-2; D may be TRBD1 (5 bases). Germline V gene lookup returns CDR1 MNHEY and CDR2 SMNVEV (reference sequence). V lost 8 bases and J 6 bases, leaving 16 bases between the germline ends. This CDR3 region has 13 residues. CDR3 bases: TGTGCCAGCGCTACTCCAGGGTGGGATGGCTACACCTTC. Translating it yields CASATPGWDGYTF.

This rearrangement joins TRBV7-9 to TRBJ2-1; the match to TRBD2 covers 10 bases. There are 16 residues in the CDR3. The trim removed 2 bases at V and 11 bases at J, leaving 12 bases unmatched. In germline, CDR1 is SEHNR, CDR2 FQNEAQ (reference sequence). In nucleotides, the CDR3 is TGTGCCAGCAGCTTAACTAGCGGGATGTCCTACCTTAAGCAGTTCTTC. Its protein product is CASSLTSGMSYLKQFF.

CDR3 DNA: TGTGCCAGCAGCCTAGGGTCGGGAGATACGCAGTATTTT. It is translated as CASSLGSGDTQYF. This chain connects TRBV7-9 to TRBJ2-3; D uncertain. The length of the CDR3 is 13 residues. Trimming took 5 bases from V and 5 from J, leaving 11 bases between them. Germline values: CDR1 SEHNR, CDR2 FQNEAQ (reference sequence).

J is TRBJ2-7 and V is TRBV6-5, with TRBD1 identical over 7 bases. The CDR3 is 12 residues long. Unmatched junction bases numbered 4, after V lost 6 bases and J lost 5 bases. Germline lookup yields CDR1 MNHEY and CDR2 SVGAGI. The CDR3 spells CASRGQINEQYF. The CDR3 nucleotides read TGTGCCAGCAGGGGACAGATCAACGAGCAGTACTTC.

J is TRBJ1-1 and V is TRBV30; no definite D call. There are 15 residues in the CDR3. The germline V gene encodes CDR1 GTSNPN and CDR2 SVGIG (reference sequence). Deletions cut 1 base from V and 3 bases from J, with 15 bases between. The CDR3 bases are TGTGCCTGGAGTGATTGGGGAGCCCGGTACACTGAAGCTTTCTTT. This codes for CAWSDWGARYTEAFF.

The chain couples TRBV18 to TRBJ2-1, with TRBD2 matching over 8 bases. V was clipped by 2 bases and J by 3 bases; unmatched bases: 0. Germline CDR1 reads KGHSH; CDR2 reads LQKENI. The CDR3 is 14 amino acids. Written as DNA, the CDR3 is TGTGCCAGCTCACCAGCGGGAGGCTACAATGAGCAGTTCTTC. Translated, it gives CASSPAGGYNEQFF.

This sequence joins TRBV4-1 and TRBJ1-4, with D tentatively TRBD1 (5 bases). The V gene's germline CDR1 is MGHRA and CDR2 YSYEKL. Trimming pared 2 bases from V and 0 bases from J, leaving 16 bases between. CDR3 length: 18 amino acids. CDR3 sequence: CASSQLQGFAATNEKLFF. The CDR3 DNA is TGCGCCAGCAGCCAACTGCAGGGTTTTGCGGCAACTAATGAAAAACTGTTTTTT.

This clone has only one observation. The gene calls are TRBV5-6 and TRBJ1-2; tentative D call: TRBD1 (5 bases). The CDR3 extends over 15 amino acids. Trimming pared 2 bases from V and 4 bases from J, leaving 15 bases between. CDR1 and CDR2 from the germline V gene are SGHDT and YYEEEE. CDR3 bases: TGTGCCAGCAGCTTAGTGGGGCGCGATCCCTATGGCTACACCTTC. Translating it yields CASSLVGRDPYGYTF.

The chain has TRBV5-6 and TRBJ1-4; 8 bases are shared with TRBD1. The germline V gene has CDR1 SGHDT and CDR2 YYEEEE. The junction had 4 bases not matched to a gene; V was cut back by 1 base and J by 5 bases. The length of the CDR3 is 15 residues. The CDR3 spells CASSLTGGENEKLFF. In DNA form, the CDR3 reads TGTGCCAGCAGCTTGACAGGGGGGGAAAATGAAAAACTGTTTTTT.

This chain links TRBV10-3 with TRBJ2-7; tentatively, D is TRBD2 (6 bases). From germline, CDR1 is ENHRY and CDR2 SYGVKD. With 4 bases removed from V and 7 bases from J, the gap between germline ends came to 14 bases. The CDR3 is 13 residues long. For the CDR3, the DNA is TGTGCCATCAGTGTGGACGGGGGTGGTGAGCAGTACTTC. It is translated as CAISVDGGGEQYF.

The chain combines TRBV6-1 with TRBJ1-5; TRBD1 aligns across 7 bases. V lost 6 bases and J lost 3; bases outside the gene matches: 8. There are 15 residues in the CDR3. Per germline, CDR1 MNHNS and CDR2 SASEGT. CDR3 sequence reads: CASSARGQTNQPQHF. In nucleotides, the CDR3 is TGTGCCAGCAGCGCGAGGGGACAGACCAATCAGCCCCAGCATTTT.

This clone appeared once. J is TRBJ2-7 and V is TRBV27; TRBD2 matches at 7 bases. With 7 bases clipped from V and 2 bases from J, the junction kept 8 bases outside the gene matches. The CDR3 runs 14 residues. Germline CDR1 and CDR2: MNHEY and SMNVEV (reference sequence). CDR3 bases: TGTGCCAGCAAATCCCGTCTAGCGGCCTACGAGCAGTACTTC. Protein sequence: CASKSRLAAYEQYF.

V is TRBV27 and J is TRBJ2-2, with D tentatively TRBD1 (6 bases). The V and J ends lost 3 bases and 6 bases respectively, with 14 bases between them. CDR1 and CDR2 (germline): MNHEY, SMNVEV (reference sequence). CDR3 length equals 15 residues. The CDR3 DNA reads as TGTGCCAGCAGTTTCCAGGGGTGGGTTGCCGGGGAGCTGTTTTTT. This gives the protein CASSFQGWVAGELFF.

This chain links TRBV4-1 with TRBJ1-5; TRBD1 might be the D (5 bases). Deletions cut 8 bases from V and 0 bases from J, with 14 bases between. This CDR3 has 15 residues. Germline V gene sequence: CDR1 MGHRA, CDR2 YSYEKL. The CDR3 DNA reads TGCGCCAGCGGGGCAACAGGTTATAGCAATCAGCCCCAGCATTTT. It specifies CASGATGYSNQPQHF.

The CDR3 loop reads CASSVRTGTVDTQYF. In nucleotides, the CDR3 is TGTGCCAGCAGTGTTAGGACAGGAACGGTGGATACCCAGTACTTC. The V call is TRBV2, the J call TRBJ2-5, with 7 bases identical to TRBD1. Germline values: CDR1 SNHLY, CDR2 FYNNEI. V shed 4 bases and J 8 bases; nucleotides not matched to a gene: 13. This CDR3 is 15 amino acids long.

The CDR3 DNA reads TGTGCCAGCAGCCCAATGGGAGGGGCGGGCGGGGAGCTGTTTTTT. Its translation: CASSPMGGAGGELFF. This chain connects TRBV9 to TRBJ2-2, with 7 bases matching TRBD2. From germline, CDR1 is SGDLS and CDR2 YYNGEE. J gave up 7 bases and V 4 bases, and 10 bases lay outside the gene matches. This CDR3 has 15 residues.

The chain is built from TRBV2 and TRBJ1-1; maybe TRBD1 (6 bases). CDR3 size: 15 residues. Germline CDR1 SNHLY, CDR2 FYNNEI. Trimming removed 6 bases from V and 6 bases from J, with 20 bases in between. The CDR3 protein is CASSIQGPVGSEAFF. The CDR3 DNA follows: TGTGCCAGCAGCATACAGGGTCCCGTAGGGTCTGAAGCTTTCTTT. Drawing the rest from reference TRBV2 and TRBJ1-1, the complete variable domain is EPEVTQTPSHQVTQMGQEVILRCVPISNHLYFYWYRQILGQKVEFLVSFYNNEISEKSEIFDDQFSVERPDGSNFTLKIRSTKLEDSAMYFCASSIQGPVGSEAFFGQGTRLTVV.

The chain is built from TRBV7-8 and TRBJ2-1, with D tentatively TRBD2 (6 bases). CDR3 size: 18 residues. Germline loops: CDR1 SGHVS, CDR2 FQNEAQ. The ends were cut back, 1 base at V and 3 bases at J, with 19 bases in the middle. The CDR3 here is CASSLVRRSGLFYNEQFF. In DNA, the CDR3 is TGTGCCAGCAGCTTAGTACGGCGTAGCGGTTTATTCTACAATGAGCAGTTCTTC. The full variable domain, in which reference TRBV7-8 and TRBJ2-1 provide the parts outside the CDR3, is GAGVSQSPRYKVAKRGQDVALRCDPISGHVSLFWYQQALGQGPEFLTYFQNEAQLDKSGLPSDRFFAERPEGSVSTLKIQRTQQEDSAVYLCASSLVRRSGLFYNEQFFGPGTRLTVL.

The J gene is TRBJ2-7, the V gene TRBV7-6; D not resolved. CDR1 SGHVS and CDR2 FNYEAQ come from the germline V gene. Trimming shortened V by 5 bases and J by 0 bases, and 11 bases separated the two germline ends. The length of the CDR3 is 14 residues. The CDR3 nucleotides read TGTGCCAGCAGCGTGTTAACGAGCTCCTACGAGCAGTACTTC. Translated, it gives CASSVLTSSYEQYF.

This rearrangement joins TRBV28 to TRBJ1-2; 9 bases agree with TRBD1. The CDR3 has 18 residues. The V and J ends lost 4 bases and 3 bases, in that order; junction bases with no gene match: 15. The germline gives CDR1 MDHEN, CDR2 SYDVKM. The CDR3 DNA is TGTGCCAGCAGTTACCCAGTAAAGGGACAGGGAAAAGACTATGGCTACACCTTC. Translated: CASSYPVKGQGKDYGYTF.

V and J are TRBV2 and TRBJ2-5, with TRBD2 matching over 8 bases. V trimming: 4 bases; J trimming: 2 bases; junction bases outside the gene matches: 6. This CDR3 has 15 residues. Germline lookup yields CDR1 SNHLY and CDR2 FYNNEI. CDR3 DNA sequence: TGTGCCAGCAGTGTTGGCGGGAGGCCTCAAGAGACCCAGTACTTC. Protein: CASSVGGRPQETQYF.

This rearrangement joins TRBV25-1 to TRBJ2-3; D is perhaps TRBD2 (7 bases). This CDR3 has 17 amino acids. Between the trimmed V and J ends, which lost 3 bases and 2 bases, there was a span of 18 bases. Germline V CDR1 and CDR2: MGHDK, SYGVNS. The CDR3 loop reads CASSDPGGQEDTDTQYF. Here the CDR3 DNA reads TGTGCCAGCAGTGATCCGGGGGGACAAGAAGACACAGATACGCAGTATTTT.

This chain connects TRBV29-1 to TRBJ2-7; 10 bases match TRBD1. Germline CDR1 and CDR2: SQVTM and ANQGSEA. There are 14 residues in the CDR3. With 6 bases clipped from V and 4 bases from J, the junction kept 9 bases outside the gene matches. The CDR3 reads CSVSGTGASYEQYF. In DNA form, the CDR3 reads TGCAGCGTAAGTGGGACAGGGGCTTCGTACGAGCAGTACTTC.

V is TRBV25-1 and J is TRBJ2-7, with 8 positions matching TRBD2. The CDR3 runs to 17 residues. Germline values: CDR1 MGHDK, CDR2 SYGVNS. Trimming cost V 3 bases and J 1 base; bases outside gene matches: 11. The CDR3 coding sequence is TGTGCCAGCAGTGAGGGAGCGGGAGTGGGCTCATCCTACGAGCAGTACTTC. Protein: CASSEGAGVGSSYEQYF.

This chain links TRBV19 with TRBJ1-1; TRBD1 agrees at 7 bases. This CDR3 has 13 amino acids. The V and J ends lost 7 bases and 5 bases, in that order; junction bases with no gene match: 7. CDR1 LNHDA and CDR2 SQIVND come from the germline V gene (reference sequence). The CDR3 region has the DNA TGTGCCAGTAAACCAGACAGGGAAACTGAAGCTTTCTTT. Encoded protein: CASKPDRETEAFF.

V usage is TRBV7-9 and J usage is TRBJ2-1; D unclear. CDR3 length: 12 residues. V dropped 0 bases and J dropped 7 bases, with 4 bases sitting between them. Germline CDR1 SEHNR, CDR2 FQNEAQ (reference sequence). The CDR3: CASSLAQNEQFF. DNA of the CDR3: TGTGCCAGCAGCTTAGCCCAAAATGAGCAGTTCTTC.

This clone was seen just once. The gene calls are TRBV29-1 and TRBJ1-1; D possibly corresponds to TRBD1 (5 bases). Deletions cut 6 bases from V and 4 bases from J, with 12 bases between. This CDR3 comprises 12 residues. Germline CDR1 reads SQVTM; CDR2 reads ANQGSEA. The CDR3 sequence: CSVSGRGTEAFF. The DNA for the CDR3 is TGCAGCGTGTCCGGGAGGGGCACTGAAGCTTTCTTT. The whole variable domain, filled in from reference TRBV29-1 and TRBJ1-1, reads SAVISQKPSRDICQRGTSLTIQCQVDSQVTMMFWYRQQPGQSLTLIATANQGSEATYESGFVIDKFPISRPNLTFSTLTVSNMSPEDSSIYLCSVSGRGTEAFFGQGTRLTVV.

The genes are TRBV7-2 and TRBJ2-1, with 8 bases aligning to TRBD1. V dropped 7 bases and J dropped 0; count of bases not matched to a gene: 5. Per germline, CDR1 SGHTA and CDR2 FQGNSA. This CDR3 is built from 15 residues. CDR3 amino acids: CASTLDRGSYNEQFF. The CDR3 DNA reads TGTGCCAGCACCCTAGACAGGGGCTCCTACAATGAGCAGTTCTTC.

This clone was detected only once. V usage is TRBV19 and J usage is TRBJ1-2, with 7 bases identical to TRBD1. The CDR3 length is 14 residues. Germline V lookup: CDR1 LNHDA, CDR2 SQIVND (reference sequence). The junction had 6 bases not matched to a gene; V was cut back by 4 bases and J by 4 bases. CDR3: CASSRQTGSYGYTF. Here the CDR3 DNA reads TGTGCCAGTAGTAGGCAGACAGGGAGCTATGGCTACACCTTC.